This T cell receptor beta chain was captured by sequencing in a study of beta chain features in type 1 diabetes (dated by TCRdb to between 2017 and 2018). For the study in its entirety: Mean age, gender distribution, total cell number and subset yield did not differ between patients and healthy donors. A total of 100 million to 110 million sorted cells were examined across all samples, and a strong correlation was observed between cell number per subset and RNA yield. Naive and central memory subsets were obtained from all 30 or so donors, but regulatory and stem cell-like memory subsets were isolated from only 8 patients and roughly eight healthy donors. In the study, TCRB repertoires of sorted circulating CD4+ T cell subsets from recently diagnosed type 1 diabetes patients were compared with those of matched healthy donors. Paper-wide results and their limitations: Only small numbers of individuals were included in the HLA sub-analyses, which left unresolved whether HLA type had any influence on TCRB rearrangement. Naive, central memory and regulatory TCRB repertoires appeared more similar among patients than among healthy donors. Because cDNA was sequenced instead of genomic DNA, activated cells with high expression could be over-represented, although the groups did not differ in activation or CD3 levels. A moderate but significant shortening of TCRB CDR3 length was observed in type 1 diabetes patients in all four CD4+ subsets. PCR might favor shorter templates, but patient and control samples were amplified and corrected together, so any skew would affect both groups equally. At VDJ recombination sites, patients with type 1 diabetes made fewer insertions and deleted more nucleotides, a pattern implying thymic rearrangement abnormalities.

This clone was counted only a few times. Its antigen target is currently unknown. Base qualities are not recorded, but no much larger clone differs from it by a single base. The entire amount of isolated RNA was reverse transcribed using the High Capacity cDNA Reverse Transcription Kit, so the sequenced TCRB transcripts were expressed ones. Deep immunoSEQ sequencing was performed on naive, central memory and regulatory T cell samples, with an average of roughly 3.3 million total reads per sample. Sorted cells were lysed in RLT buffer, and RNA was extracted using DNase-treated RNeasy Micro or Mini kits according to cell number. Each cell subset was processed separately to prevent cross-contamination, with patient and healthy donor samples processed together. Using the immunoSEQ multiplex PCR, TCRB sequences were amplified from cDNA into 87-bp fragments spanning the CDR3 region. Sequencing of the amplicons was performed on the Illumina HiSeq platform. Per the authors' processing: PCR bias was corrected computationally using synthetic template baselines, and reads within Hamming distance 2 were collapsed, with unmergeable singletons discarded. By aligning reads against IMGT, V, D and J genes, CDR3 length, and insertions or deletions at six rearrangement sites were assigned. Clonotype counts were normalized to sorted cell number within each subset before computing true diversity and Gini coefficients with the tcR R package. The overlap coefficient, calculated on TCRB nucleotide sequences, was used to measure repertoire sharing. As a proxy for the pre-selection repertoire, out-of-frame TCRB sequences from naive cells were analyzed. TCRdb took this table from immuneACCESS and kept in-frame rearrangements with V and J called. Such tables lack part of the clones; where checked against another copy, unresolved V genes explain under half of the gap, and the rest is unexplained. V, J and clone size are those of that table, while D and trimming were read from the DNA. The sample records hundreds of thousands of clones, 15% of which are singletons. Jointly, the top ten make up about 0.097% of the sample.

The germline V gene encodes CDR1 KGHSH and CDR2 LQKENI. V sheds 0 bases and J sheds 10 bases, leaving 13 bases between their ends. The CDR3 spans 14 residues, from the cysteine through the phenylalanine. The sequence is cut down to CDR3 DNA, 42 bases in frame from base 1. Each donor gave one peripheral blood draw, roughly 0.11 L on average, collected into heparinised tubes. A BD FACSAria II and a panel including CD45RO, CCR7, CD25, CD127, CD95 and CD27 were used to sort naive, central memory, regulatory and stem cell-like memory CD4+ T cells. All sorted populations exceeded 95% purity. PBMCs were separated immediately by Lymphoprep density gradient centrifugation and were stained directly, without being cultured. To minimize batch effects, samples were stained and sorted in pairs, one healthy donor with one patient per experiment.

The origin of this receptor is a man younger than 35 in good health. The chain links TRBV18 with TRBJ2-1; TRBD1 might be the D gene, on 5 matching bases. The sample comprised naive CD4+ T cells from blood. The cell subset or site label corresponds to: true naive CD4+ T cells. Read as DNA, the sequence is TGTGCCAGCTCACCACCCGGCAGGGCTGGCGAGCAGTTCTTC. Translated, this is CASSPPGRAGEQFF.